This TCR beta chain is from a study of T cell responses to AZD1222 COVID-19 vaccine (dated by TCRdb to about 2021). Concerning the study at large: AZD1222 recipients given second doses at about 4 weeks or at about 12 weeks were pooled, since spike-specific TCR depth and breadth were not found to differ between the two schedules. A total of 233 trial participants underwent TCR sequencing, of whom about 210 received two doses of AZD1222 and about 25 received two doses of the MenACWY control vaccine. Trial participants were enrolled by age into 18-55, 56-69 and 70-plus year subgroups, with about 150, 27 and 61 TCR-sequenced participants respectively.

This clone was observed a handful of times. The antigen it binds to is not known. Per-base qualities were not stored, and no clone one base away is much larger. The CDR3 regions of human TCRbeta chains were analyzed by immunosequencing. As for the original processing: TCRs in the repertoires were compared against a reference library of SARS-CoV-2-specific TCRs that had been generated with the MIRA antigen-specificity platform. Breadth was defined as the fraction of unique TCRs that were SARS-CoV-2-associated. Depth was defined as the fraction of total T cells that were SARS-CoV-2-associated. Using the MIRA data, each spike-specific TCR was assigned both to the spike region to which the TCR was reactive and to a CD4 or CD8 class. Log10-transformed breadth and depth values were compared by one-way ANOVA with Sidak's multiple comparisons tests. This is the immuneACCESS table as TCRdb keeps it, with only in-frame sequences that have V and J called. A part of the clones is gone; compared with another copy, unresolved V genes explain less than half, and the rest is unexplained. V and J calls plus clone size are reproduced from that table; the DNA served to infer D and trimming. This sample has about 96,000 clones in its table, and 89% of those were observed once. In total, the top ten clones hold more than 1.5% of the sample.

V drops 4 bases and J drops 5 bases, leaving 24 bases in between. Via the germline V gene, CDR1 is SGHRS and CDR2 YFSETQ. The CDR3 has 17 amino acids, counting the end cysteine and phenylalanine. The read is trimmed to its CDR3 DNA, 51 bases read in frame from base 1. Study-wide conclusions, independent of this receptor: Participants were mostly white British and included more females than males, and it was suggested by the authors that clonal diversity may have been underestimated. The 56-69-year group was small, and its depth increase did not reach significance, likely because of low power. A significant rise in spike-specific TCR breadth and depth was observed after two AZD1222 doses relative to day 0 and relative to MenACWY recipients. Only a handful of AZD1222 recipients were SARS-CoV-2 seropositive at baseline, limiting conclusions about previously exposed vaccinees. Nearly half of unique spike-specific TCRs reportedly recognized epitopes outside regions mutated in the B.1.351 and B.1.1.7 variants. The vaccine-associated CD4 TCRs covered the entire spike protein, and the dominant responses fell in regions 160-218 and 743-854. Because no day 14 peak-response samples were available, the repertoires could be characterized only after the peak T cell response.

Explained via the paper, the time point label denotes: baseline before first vaccination. Vaccinee samples were obtained from the UK trials COV001 and COV002, which included a single-blind randomized controlled phase 2/3 trial of AZD1222 (ChAdOx1 nCoV-19) in healthy adults. For TCRbeta chain sequencing, PBMC samples were collected from trial participants at day 0 and at day 28 after the second dose. The clonotype comes from an adult in good health. The sequence joins TRBV5-1 to TRBJ1-2; the D gene cannot be named for sure. The sequencing here drew on peripheral blood, taken on day 0 of AZD1222 vaccination. Here is the DNA: TGCGCCAGCAGCCCAGGACCTTGGAGCCCTCTACTATATGGCTACACCTTC. The resulting protein is CASSPGPWSPLLYGYTF. Beyond the CDR3, the reference TRBV5-1 and TRBJ1-2 genes provide the residues; the full variable domain reads: KAGVTQTPRYLIKTRGQQVTLSCSPISGHRSVSWYQQTPGQGLQFLFEYFSETQRNKGNFPGRFSGRQFSNSRSEMNVSTLELGDSALYLCASSPGPWSPLLYGYTFGSGTRLTVV.